This T cell receptor beta chain was documented in a study of siplizumab effects on memory and regulatory T cells. Study-wide findings and caveats: Roughly 75-96% of proliferating CD4+ or CD8+ clones lacked a naive or memory phenotype that could be assigned. Unstimulated subset assignment was obtained for only a minor fraction of alloreactive clones. Memory cells seemed less diverse than naive T cells, which also seemed major contributors to the alloresponse.

In germline, CDR1 is SGHRS, CDR2 YFSETQ. Trimming took 4 bases from V and 0 from J, leaving 8 bases between them. The CDR3 consists of 14 residues. Regarding this clone: What it binds is unknown.

Only in-frame clones appear in the TCRdb table, and some are missing; sequencing was by immunoSEQ multiplex PCR. The sample includes 100,000 or so clones, 92% of them seen just once. This chain connects TRBV5-1 to TRBJ1-5; D call uncertain. This receptor was taken from a human donor in good health. Sequencing input: Tregs sorted from blood. The CDR3 DNA reads as TGCGCCAGCAGCCGCGACGGTAGCAATCAGCCCCAGCATTTT. Translating it yields CASSRDGSNQPQHF. The variable domain in full, completed from reference TRBV5-1 and TRBJ1-5, reads KAGVTQTPRYLIKTRGQQVTLSCSPISGHRSVSWYQQTPGQGLQFLFEYFSETQRNKGNFPGRFSGRQFSNSRSEMNVSTLELGDSALYLCASSRDGSNQPQHFGDGTRLSIL.